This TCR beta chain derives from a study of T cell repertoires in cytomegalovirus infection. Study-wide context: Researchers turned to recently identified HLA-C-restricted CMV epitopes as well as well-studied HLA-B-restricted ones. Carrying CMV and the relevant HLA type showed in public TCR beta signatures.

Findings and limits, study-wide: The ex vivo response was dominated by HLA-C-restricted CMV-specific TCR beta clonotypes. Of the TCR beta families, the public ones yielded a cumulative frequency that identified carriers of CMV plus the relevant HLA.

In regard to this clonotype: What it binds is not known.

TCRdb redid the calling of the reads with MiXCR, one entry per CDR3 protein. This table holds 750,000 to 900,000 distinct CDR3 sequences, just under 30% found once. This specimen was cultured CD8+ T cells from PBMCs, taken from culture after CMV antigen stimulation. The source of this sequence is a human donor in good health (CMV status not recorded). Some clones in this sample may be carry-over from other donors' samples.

Written as DNA, the CDR3 is TGTGCCAGCAGTGAACTGGGCCAGGTAATCTATGGCTACACCTTC. It specifies CASSELGQVIYGYTF. The rearrangement links TRBV6-1 to TRBJ1-2; no definite D call. V was pared by 2 bases and J by 4 bases, with 14 bases between. There are 15 residues in the CDR3. Germline V gene data show CDR1 as MNHNS and CDR2 as SASEGT.